This T cell receptor beta chain was found in a study of shared clonotypes between healthy human individuals. TCRdb's copy holds only in-frame clones and misses some; the assay was immunoSEQ multiplex PCR. The data contain under 650,000 clones, 90% to 96% of them singletons. From germline, CDR1 is SGHNT and CDR2 YYREEE (reference sequence). The CDR3 is 14 residues long. Deletions cut 0 bases from V and 6 bases from J, with 11 bases between. The source of this sequence is a woman aged 30 to 39 in good health. V usage is TRBV5-4 and J usage is TRBJ2-3; D not resolved. The sequenced material came from naive CD4+ T cells sorted from blood. Subset: CD45RA+ positively selected. The CDR3 sequence is CASSLGIKGDTQYF. The DNA of the CDR3 is TGTGCCAGCAGCTTGGGGATAAAAGGGGATACGCAGTATTTT.